This T cell receptor (beta chain) emerged from a study of T cell responses to AZD1222 COVID-19 vaccine. The CDR3 extends over 13 amino acids. Germline loops: CDR1 SGHAT, CDR2 FQNNGV. V was shortened by 1 base and J by 5 bases, with 5 bases between the two germline ends. Pooled together were second doses at about 4 or about 12 weeks. Whole-study results and caveats: Regions 160-218 and 743-854 dominated among vaccine-associated CD4 TCRs spanning spike. The repertoires were collected only after the peak T cell response. Only a handful of AZD1222 recipients, several in all, had baseline seropositivity.

Method: immunoSEQ multiplex PCR; TCRdb's copy keeps in-frame clones and lacks some. Of over 150,000 clones in the sample, around 94% were seen once. About this clone: Its antigen remains unknown.

The origin of this receptor is an adult who received the AZD1222 COVID-19 vaccine. Source: peripheral blood, taken 28 days after the second AZD1222 dose. V and J are TRBV11-2 and TRBJ2-2, with D maybe TRBD1 (5 bases). The DNA of the CDR3 is TGTGCCAGCAGCTTAGCAGGGACCGGGGAGCTGTTTTTT. Its translation: CASSLAGTGELFF.